This T cell receptor (beta chain) was retrieved from a study of PD-1 blockade in classical Hodgkin lymphoma. Points from the study as a whole: With respect to the repertoire differences, their causes, possibly disease activity or prior therapy, remain undefined. While CD8+ TCR diversity did not rise significantly by C4D1, CD4+ TCR diversity did.

Germline assignment: CDR1 SNHLY and CDR2 FYNNEI. The V end lost 6 bases, the J end lost 11 bases, and 22 bases lay between the germline ends. The CDR3 loop spans 14 amino acids. Only one count was recorded for this clone. The antigen remains undetermined. Clones were read by immunoSEQ multiplex PCR, and TCRdb kept only the in-frame ones, dropping some. The table has 25,000 to 30,000 clones, 60% to 85% seen once; the top ten hold around 2.3%. All the patients suffered relapse after autologous stem cell transplantation, and brentuximab vedotin exposure differed. Researchers report purifying CD4+ T cells from thawed PBMCs by magnetic negative selection.

The material sequenced was CD4+ T cells from blood, taken at baseline. The sequence came from a human donor with classical Hodgkin lymphoma. The rearrangement uses TRBV2 and TRBJ1-1, with D unclear. CDR3: CASSLQALRYGAFF. DNA for the CDR3: TGTGCCAGCAGCCTTCAGGCGCTCCGCTACGGGGCTTTCTTT.